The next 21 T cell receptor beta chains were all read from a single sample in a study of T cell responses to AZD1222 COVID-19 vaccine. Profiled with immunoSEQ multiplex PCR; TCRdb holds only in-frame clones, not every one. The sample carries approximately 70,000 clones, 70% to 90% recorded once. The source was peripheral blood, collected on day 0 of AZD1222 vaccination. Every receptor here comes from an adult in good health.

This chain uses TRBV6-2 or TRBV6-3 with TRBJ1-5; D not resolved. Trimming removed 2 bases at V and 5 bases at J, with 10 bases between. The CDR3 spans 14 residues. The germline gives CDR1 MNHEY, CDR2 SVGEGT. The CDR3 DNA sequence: TGTGCCAGCAGTTACGATAACCGGGATCAGCCCCAGCATTTT. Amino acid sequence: CASSYDNRDQPQHF.

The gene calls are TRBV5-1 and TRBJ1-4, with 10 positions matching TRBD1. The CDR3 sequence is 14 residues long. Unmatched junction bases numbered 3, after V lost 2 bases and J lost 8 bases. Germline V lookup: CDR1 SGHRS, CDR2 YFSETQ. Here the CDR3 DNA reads TGCGCCAGCAGCTTCCGGGACAGGGGCGAAAAACTGTTTTTT. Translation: CASSFRDRGEKLFF.

CDR3 DNA sequence: TGTGCCAGCAGCTTACCGGGACGGGTAACCTACGAGCAGTACTTC. Translating it yields CASSLPGRVTYEQYF. This chain connects TRBV2 to TRBJ2-7; D possibly uses TRBD1 or TRBD2 (5 bases each). Germline CDR1 and CDR2: SNHLY and FYNNEI. V dropped 6 bases and J dropped 2 bases, with 17 bases sitting between them. This CDR3 spans 15 amino acids.

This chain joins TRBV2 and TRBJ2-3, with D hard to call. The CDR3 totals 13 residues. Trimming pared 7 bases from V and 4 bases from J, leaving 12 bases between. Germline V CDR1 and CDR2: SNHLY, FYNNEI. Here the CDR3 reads CASKAPLPDTQYF. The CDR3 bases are TGTGCCAGCAAGGCGCCTCTACCAGATACGCAGTATTTT.

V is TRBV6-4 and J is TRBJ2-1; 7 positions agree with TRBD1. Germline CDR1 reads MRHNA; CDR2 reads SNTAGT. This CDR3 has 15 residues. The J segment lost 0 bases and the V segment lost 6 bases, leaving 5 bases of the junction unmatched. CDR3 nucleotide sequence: TGTGCCAGCAGCACCGACAGGGCCTCCTACAATGAGCAGTTCTTC. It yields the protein CASSTDRASYNEQFF.

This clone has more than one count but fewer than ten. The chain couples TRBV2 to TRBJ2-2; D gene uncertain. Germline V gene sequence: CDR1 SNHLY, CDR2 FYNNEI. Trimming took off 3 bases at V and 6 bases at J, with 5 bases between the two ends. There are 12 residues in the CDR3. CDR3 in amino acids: CASSDNPGELFF. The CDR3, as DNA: TGTGCCAGCAGTGATAACCCCGGGGAGCTGTTTTTT.

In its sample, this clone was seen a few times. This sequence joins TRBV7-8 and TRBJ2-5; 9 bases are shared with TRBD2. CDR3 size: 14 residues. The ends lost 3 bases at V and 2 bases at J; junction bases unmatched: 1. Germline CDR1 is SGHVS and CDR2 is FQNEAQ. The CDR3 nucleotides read TGTGCCAGCAGCTTCCTAGCGGGGCAAGAGACCCAGTACTTC. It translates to CASSFLAGQETQYF.

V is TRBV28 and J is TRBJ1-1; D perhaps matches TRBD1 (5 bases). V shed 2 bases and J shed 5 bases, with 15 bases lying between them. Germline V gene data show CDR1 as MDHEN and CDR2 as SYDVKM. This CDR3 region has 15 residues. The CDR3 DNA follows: TGTGCCAGCAGTTTAAAAGGGGCGACGGGGACTGAAGCTTTCTTT. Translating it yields CASSLKGATGTEAFF.

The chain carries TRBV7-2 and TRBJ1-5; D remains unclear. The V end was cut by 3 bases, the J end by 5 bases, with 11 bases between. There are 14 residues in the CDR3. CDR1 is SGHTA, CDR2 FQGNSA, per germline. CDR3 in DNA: TGTGCCAGCAGCTTTCCGGGTAAGGATCAGCCCCAGCATTTT. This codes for CASSFPGKDQPQHF.

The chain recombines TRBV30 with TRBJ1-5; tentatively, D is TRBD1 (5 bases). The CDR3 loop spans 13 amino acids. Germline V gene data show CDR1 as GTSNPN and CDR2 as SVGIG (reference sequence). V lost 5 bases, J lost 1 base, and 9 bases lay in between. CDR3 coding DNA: TGTGCCTGGGACAGAGGGAGCAATCAGCCCCAGCATTTT. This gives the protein CAWDRGSNQPQHF.

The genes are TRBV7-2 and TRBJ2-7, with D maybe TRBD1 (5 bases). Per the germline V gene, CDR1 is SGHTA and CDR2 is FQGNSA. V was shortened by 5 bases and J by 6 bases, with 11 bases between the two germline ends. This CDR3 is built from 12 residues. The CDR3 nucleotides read TGTGCCAGCAGCCGAGTTACAGGCGAGCAGTACTTC. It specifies CASSRVTGEQYF.

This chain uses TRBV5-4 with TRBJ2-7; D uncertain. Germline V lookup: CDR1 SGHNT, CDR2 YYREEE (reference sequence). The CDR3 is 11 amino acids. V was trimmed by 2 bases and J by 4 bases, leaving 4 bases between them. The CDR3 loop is CASSLGYEQYF. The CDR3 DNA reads TGTGCCAGCAGCTTAGGGTACGAGCAGTACTTC.

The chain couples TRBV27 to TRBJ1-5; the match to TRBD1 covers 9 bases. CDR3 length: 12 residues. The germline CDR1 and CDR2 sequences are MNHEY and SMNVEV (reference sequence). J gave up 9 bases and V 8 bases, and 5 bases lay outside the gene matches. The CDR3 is CASGNRGRPQHF. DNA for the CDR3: TGTGCCAGCGGAAACAGGGGGCGGCCCCAGCATTTT.

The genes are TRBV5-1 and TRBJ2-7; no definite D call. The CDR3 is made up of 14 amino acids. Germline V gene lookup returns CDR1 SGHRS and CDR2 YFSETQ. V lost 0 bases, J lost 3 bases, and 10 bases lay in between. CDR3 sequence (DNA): TGCGCCAGCAGCTTGGGTAATCCGGGCTACGAGCAGTACTTC. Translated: CASSLGNPGYEQYF. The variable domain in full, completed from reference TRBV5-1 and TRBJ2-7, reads KAGVTQTPRYLIKTRGQQVTLSCSPISGHRSVSWYQQTPGQGLQFLFEYFSETQRNKGNFPGRFSGRQFSNSRSEMNVSTLELGDSALYLCASSLGNPGYEQYFGPGTRLTVT.

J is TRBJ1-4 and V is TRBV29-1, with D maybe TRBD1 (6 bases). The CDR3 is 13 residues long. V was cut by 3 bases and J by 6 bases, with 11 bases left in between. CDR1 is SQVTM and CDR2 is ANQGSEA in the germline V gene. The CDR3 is CSVDEAGDEKLFF. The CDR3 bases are TGCAGCGTTGATGAGGCAGGGGATGAAAAACTGTTTTTT.

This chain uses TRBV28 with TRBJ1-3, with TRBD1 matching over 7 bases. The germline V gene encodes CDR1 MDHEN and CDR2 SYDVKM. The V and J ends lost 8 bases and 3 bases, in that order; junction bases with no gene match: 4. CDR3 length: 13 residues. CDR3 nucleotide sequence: TGTGCCAGCGGTACAGGGGTTGGAAACACCATATATTTT. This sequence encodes CASGTGVGNTIYF.

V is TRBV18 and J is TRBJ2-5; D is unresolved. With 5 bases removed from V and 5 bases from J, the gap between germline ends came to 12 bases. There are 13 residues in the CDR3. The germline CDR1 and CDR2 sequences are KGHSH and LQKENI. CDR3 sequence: CASSGSTRETQYF. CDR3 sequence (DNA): TGTGCCAGCTCAGGTAGCACACGGGAGACCCAGTACTTC.

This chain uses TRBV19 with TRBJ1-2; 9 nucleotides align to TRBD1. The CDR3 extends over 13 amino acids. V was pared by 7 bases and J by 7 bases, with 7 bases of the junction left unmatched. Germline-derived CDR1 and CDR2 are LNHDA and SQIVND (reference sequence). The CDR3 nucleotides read TGTGCCAGTAAGGGACAGGGTCAAAGTGGCTACACCTTC. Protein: CASKGQGQSGYTF. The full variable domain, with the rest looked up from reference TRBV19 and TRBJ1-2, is DGGITQSPKYLFRKEGQNVTLSCEQNLNHDAMYWYRQDPGQGLRLIYYSQIVNDFQKGDIAEGYSVSREKKESFPLTVTSAQKNPTAFYLCASKGQGQSGYTFGSGTRLTVV.

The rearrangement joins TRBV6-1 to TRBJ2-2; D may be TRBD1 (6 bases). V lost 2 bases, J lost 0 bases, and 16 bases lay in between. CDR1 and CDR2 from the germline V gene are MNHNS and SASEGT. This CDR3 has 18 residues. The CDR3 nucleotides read TGTGCCAGCAGTGAACTTTTGGGACAAATAACGAACACCGGGGAGCTGTTTTTT. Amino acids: CASSELLGQITNTGELFF.

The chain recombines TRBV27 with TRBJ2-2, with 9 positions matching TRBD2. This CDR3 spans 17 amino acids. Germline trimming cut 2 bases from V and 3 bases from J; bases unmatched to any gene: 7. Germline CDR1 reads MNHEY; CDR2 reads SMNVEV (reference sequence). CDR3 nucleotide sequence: TGTGCCAGCAGTTTAAGTCCTAGCGGGGCCCACACCGGGGAGCTGTTTTTT. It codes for CASSLSPSGAHTGELFF.

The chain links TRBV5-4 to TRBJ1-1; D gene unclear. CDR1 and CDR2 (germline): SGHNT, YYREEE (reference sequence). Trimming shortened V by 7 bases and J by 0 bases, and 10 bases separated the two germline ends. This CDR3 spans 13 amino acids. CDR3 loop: CASARQMNTEAFF. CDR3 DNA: TGTGCCAGCGCCCGGCAGATGAACACTGAAGCTTTCTTT.